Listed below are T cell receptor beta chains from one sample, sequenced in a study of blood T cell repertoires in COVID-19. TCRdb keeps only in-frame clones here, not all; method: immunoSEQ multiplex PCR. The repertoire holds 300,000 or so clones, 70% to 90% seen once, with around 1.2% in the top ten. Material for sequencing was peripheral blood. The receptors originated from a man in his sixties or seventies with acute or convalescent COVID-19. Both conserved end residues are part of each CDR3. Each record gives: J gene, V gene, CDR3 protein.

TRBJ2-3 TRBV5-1 CASSLVVSGSTDTQYF
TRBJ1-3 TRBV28 CASSSQGVNGNTIYF
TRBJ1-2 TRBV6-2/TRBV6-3 CASSYSRIGYTF
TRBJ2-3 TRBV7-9 CASSLQTLTDTQYF
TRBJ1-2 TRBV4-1 CASSQELNYGYTF
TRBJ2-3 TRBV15 CATSLRVTASTDTQYF
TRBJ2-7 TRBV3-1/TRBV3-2 CASSQVNEGPVEQYF
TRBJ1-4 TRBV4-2 CASSRSGSNEKLFF
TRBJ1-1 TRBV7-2 CASSQKTENTEAFF
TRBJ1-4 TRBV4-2 CASSQDLASTNEKLFF
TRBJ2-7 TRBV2 CASSGRQGTYEQYF
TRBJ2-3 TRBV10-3 CAIPDREGSDTQYF
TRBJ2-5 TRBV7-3 CASSLIAGEEETQYF
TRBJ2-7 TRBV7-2 CASSLPGAREQYF
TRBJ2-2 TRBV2 CATRTEANTGELFF
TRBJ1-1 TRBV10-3 CAIRGQGDTEAFF
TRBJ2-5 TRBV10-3 CAISEPGQGGQETQYF
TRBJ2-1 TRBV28 CASSPGQGDYNEQFF
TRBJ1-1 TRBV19 CASSTTGDGTEAFF
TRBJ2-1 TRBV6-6 CASSYSARGSYNEQFF
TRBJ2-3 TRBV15 CATSLSGSRSNTQYF
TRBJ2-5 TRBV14 CASRSRGNQETQYF
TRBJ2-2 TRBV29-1 CSVHRGGAGELFF
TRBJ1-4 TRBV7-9 CASSSRLNEKLFF
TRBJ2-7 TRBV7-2 CATERGQGSYEQYF
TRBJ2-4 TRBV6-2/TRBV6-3 CASSYPTGGIENIQYF
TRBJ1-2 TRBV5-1 CASSLVSSNYGYTF
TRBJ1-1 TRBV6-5 CASRSDRANTEAFF
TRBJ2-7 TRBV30 CAWSVQGRVYEQYF
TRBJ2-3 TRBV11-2 CASSPVSPTDTQYF
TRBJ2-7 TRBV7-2 CASSLSSTSRGYYEQYF
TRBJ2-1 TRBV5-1 CASRAGTDENEQFF
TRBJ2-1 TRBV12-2 CASRLGGLAGSTNEQFF
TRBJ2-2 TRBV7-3 CASSLSGNTGELFF
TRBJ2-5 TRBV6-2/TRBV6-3 CASSYGGETQYF
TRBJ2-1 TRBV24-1 CATSDFQFNEQFF
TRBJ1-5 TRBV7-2 CASSLLGQGGGQPQHF
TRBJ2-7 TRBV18 CASSPRLAGDYEQYF
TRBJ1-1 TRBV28 CASNPRGAGGRTEAFF
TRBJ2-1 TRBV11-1 CASRYGQYPYNEQFF
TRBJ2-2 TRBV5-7 CASSPLGGSNTGELFF
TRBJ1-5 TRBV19 CASSIARGLQPQHF
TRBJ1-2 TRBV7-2 CASSLANEAAGYTF
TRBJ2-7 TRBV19 CASSTTRGIRSYEQYF
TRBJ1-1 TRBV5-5 CASSPAGVRMNTEAFF
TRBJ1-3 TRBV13 CASSVGGRIGNTIYF
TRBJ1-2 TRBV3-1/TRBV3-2 CASSQSRLGDRGPNGYTF
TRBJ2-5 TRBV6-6 CASSGGVKTQYF
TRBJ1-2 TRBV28 CASSLTGTGRGYTF
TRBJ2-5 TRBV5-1 CASSSAGTEETQYF
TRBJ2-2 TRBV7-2 CASSLYRRNTGELFF
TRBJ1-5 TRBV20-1 CSASLGQGPTQPQHF
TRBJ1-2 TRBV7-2 CASSPGTGGIYGYTF